This T cell receptor (beta chain) was captured in a study of early T cells in non-severe SARS-CoV-2 infection. Looking at the study overall: Sequenced material consisted of bulk RNA (from unsorted whole blood), and chains were unpaired. Findings of the study overall: VDJdb matching favored anti-spike CD8 responses, missing private and CD4 specificities.

Individual cDNA molecules were tagged with unique molecular identifiers, the study reported. TCRdb re-analysed the 5' RACE reads in MiXCR, keeping a single row per CDR3 protein. In the table there are over 85,000 distinct CDR3 sequences, roughly 15% of which are singletons. In regard to this clonotype: Antigen unknown.

Germline V CDR1 and CDR2: GTSNPN, SVGIG (reference sequence). The CDR3 totals 14 residues. V gave up 2 bases and J gave up 7 bases, with 17 bases separating them. Specimen: whole blood. This receptor was taken from an adult who was a healthcare worker with PCR-confirmed SARS-CoV-2 infection or an uninfected control (not recorded which). The chain is built from TRBV30 and TRBJ1-1, with a possible D match to TRBD1 (6 bases). The DNA for the CDR3 is TGTGCCTGGAGTTCTTACAGGGAAAACGATGAAGCTTTCTTT. Its translation is CAWSSYRENDEAFF.